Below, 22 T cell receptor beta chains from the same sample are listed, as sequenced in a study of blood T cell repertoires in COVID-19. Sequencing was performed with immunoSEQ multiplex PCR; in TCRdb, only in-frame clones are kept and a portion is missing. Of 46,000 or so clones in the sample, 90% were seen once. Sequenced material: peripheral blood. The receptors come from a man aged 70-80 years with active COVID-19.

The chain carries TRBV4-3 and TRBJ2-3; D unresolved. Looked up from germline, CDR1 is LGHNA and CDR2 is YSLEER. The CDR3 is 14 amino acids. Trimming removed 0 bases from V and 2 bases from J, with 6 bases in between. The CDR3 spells CASSQDGDTDTQYF. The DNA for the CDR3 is TGCGCCAGCAGCCAAGATGGAGACACAGATACGCAGTATTTT.

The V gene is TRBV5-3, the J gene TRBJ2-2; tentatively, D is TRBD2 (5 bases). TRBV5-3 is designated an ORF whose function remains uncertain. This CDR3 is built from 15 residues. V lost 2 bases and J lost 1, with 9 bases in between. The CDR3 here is CARSFAGLNTGELFF. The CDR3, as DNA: TGTGCCAGAAGCTTCGCGGGTTTGAACACCGGGGAGCTGTTTTTT.

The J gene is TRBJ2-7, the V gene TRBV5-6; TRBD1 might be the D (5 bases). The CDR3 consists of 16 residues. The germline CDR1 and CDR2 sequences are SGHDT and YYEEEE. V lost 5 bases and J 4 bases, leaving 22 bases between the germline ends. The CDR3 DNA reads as TGTGCCAGCAGGCTAGGGGCCAGAAACCTCCATTACGAGCAGTACTTC. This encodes CASRLGARNLHYEQYF.

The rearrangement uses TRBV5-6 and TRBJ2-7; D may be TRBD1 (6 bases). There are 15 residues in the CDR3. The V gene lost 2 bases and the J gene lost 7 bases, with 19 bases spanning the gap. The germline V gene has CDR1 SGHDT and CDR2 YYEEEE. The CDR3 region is CASSFGRGWFREQYF. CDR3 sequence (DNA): TGTGCCAGCAGCTTTGGCAGGGGCTGGTTCCGGGAGCAGTACTTC. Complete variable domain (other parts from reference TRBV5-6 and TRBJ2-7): DAGVTQSPTHLIKTRGQQVTLRCSPKSGHDTVSWYQQALGQGPQFIFQYYEEEERQRGNFPDRFSGHQFPNYSSELNVNALLLGDSALYLCASSFGRGWFREQYFGPGTRLTVT.

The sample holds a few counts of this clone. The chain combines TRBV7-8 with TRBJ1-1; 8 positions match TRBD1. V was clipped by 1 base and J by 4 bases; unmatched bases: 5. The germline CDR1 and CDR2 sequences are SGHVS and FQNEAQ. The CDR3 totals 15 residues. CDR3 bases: TGTGCCAGCAGCTTAGTTGCAGGGGGCTTCACTGAAGCTTTCTTT. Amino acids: CASSLVAGGFTEAFF. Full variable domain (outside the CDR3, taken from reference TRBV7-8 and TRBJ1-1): GAGVSQSPRYKVAKRGQDVALRCDPISGHVSLFWYQQALGQGPEFLTYFQNEAQLDKSGLPSDRFFAERPEGSVSTLKIQRTQQEDSAVYLCASSLVAGGFTEAFFGQGTRLTVV.

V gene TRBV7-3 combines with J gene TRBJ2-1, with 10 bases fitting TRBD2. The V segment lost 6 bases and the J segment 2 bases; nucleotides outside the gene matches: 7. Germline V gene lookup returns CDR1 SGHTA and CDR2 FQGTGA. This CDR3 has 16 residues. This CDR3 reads CASSRLAGAAYNEQFF. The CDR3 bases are TGTGCCAGCAGTCGTCTAGCGGGAGCGGCCTACAATGAGCAGTTCTTC.

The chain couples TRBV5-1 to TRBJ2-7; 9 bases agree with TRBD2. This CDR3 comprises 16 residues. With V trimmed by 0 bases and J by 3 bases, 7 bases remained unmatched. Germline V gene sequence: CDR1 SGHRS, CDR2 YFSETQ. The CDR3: CASSLGASGVLYEQYF. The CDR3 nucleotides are TGCGCCAGCAGCTTGGGAGCTAGCGGGGTCCTCTACGAGCAGTACTTC. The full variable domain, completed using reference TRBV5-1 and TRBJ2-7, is KAGVTQTPRYLIKTRGQQVTLSCSPISGHRSVSWYQQTPGQGLQFLFEYFSETQRNKGNFPGRFSGRQFSNSRSEMNVSTLELGDSALYLCASSLGASGVLYEQYFGPGTRLTVT.

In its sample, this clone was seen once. The CDR3 sequence: CASSPGFRSGNTIYF. For the CDR3, the DNA is TGTGCCAGCTCCCCAGGGTTCCGCTCTGGAAACACCATATATTTT. V usage is TRBV6-5 and J usage is TRBJ1-3, with a possible D match to TRBD1 (5 bases). This CDR3 region has 15 residues. V lost 8 bases and J lost 0, with 14 bases in between. CDR1 is MNHEY and CDR2 is SVGAGI in the germline V gene.

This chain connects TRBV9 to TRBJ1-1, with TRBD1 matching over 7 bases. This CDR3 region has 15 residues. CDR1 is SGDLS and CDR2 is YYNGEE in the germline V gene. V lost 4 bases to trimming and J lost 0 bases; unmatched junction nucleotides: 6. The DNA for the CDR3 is TGTGCCAGCAGCCCCACAGGGGTAATGAACACTGAAGCTTTCTTT. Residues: CASSPTGVMNTEAFF.

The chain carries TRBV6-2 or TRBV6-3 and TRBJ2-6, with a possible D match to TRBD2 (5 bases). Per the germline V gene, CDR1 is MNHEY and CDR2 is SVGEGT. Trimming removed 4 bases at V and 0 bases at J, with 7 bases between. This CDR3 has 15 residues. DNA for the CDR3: TGTGCCAGCAGTTTCACTAGCTCTGGGGCCAACGTCCTGACTTTC. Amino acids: CASSFTSSGANVLTF.

The chain's CDR3 is CASSQQVNEKLFF. The CDR3 coding sequence is TGCGCCAGCAGCCAGCAGGTGAATGAAAAACTGTTTTTT. This chain links TRBV4-3 with TRBJ1-4; no clear D gene. The germline V and J ends were trimmed by 3 bases and 5 bases, with 7 bases remaining between them. Germline V CDR1 and CDR2: LGHNA, YSLEER. The CDR3 sequence is 13 residues long.

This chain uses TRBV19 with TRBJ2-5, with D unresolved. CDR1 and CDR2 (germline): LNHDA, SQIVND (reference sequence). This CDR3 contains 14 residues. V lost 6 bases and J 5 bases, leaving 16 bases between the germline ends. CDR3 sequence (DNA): TGTGCCAGTAGCCCTACGGAGCCTGTTGAGACCCAGTACTTC. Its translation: CASSPTEPVETQYF.

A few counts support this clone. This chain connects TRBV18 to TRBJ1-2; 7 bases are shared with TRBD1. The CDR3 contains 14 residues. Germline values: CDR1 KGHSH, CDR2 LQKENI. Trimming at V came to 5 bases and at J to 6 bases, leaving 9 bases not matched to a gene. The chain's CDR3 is CASSEHGTGDGYTF. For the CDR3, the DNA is TGTGCCAGCTCAGAGCATGGAACAGGGGATGGCTACACCTTC. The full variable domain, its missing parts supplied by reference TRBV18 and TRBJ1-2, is NAGVMQNPRHLVRRRGQEARLRCSPMKGHSHVYWYRQLPEEGLKFMVYLQKENIIDESGMPKERFSAEFPKEGPSILRIQQVVRGDSAAYFCASSEHGTGDGYTFGSGTRLTVV.

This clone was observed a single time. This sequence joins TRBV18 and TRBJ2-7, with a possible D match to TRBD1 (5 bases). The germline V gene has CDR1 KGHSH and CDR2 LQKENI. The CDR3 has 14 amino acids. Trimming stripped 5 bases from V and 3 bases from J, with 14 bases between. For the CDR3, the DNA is TGTGCCAGCTCAGCTGAATGGGGCGACTACGAGCAGTACTTC. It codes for CASSAEWGDYEQYF.

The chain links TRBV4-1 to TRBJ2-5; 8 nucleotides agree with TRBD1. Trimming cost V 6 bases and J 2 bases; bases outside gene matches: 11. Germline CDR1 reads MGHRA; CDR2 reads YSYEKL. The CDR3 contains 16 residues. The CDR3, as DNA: TGCGCCAGCAGGGAGGGGGCAGGGGGCTTTCAAGAGACCCAGTACTTC. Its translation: CASREGAGGFQETQYF.

DNA for the CDR3: TGTGCCAGCAGCTCCGGGACTATTCACAATGAGCAGTTCTTC. Its protein product is CASSSGTIHNEQFF. J is TRBJ2-1 and V is TRBV5-5, with 7 positions matching TRBD2. The V gene's germline CDR1 is SGHKS and CDR2 YYEKEE (reference sequence). The V gene end was trimmed by 3 bases and the J gene end by 5 bases; junction bases not matched to a gene: 5. The CDR3 length is 14 residues.

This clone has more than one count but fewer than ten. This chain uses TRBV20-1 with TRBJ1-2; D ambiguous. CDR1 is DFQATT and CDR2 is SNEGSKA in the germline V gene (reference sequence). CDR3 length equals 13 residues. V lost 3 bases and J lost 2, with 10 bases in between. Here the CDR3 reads CSASHISNYGYTF. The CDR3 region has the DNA TGCAGTGCTAGTCACATATCAAACTATGGCTACACCTTC.

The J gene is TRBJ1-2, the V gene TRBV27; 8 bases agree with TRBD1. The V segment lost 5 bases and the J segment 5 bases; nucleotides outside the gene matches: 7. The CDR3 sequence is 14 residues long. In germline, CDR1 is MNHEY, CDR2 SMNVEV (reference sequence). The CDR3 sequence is CASSLGQGLYGYTF. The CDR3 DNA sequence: TGTGCCAGCAGTCTTGGACAGGGCCTTTATGGCTACACCTTC.

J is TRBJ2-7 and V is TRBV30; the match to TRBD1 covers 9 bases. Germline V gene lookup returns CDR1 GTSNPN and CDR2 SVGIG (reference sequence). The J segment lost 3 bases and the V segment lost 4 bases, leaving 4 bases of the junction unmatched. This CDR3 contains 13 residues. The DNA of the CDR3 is TGTGCCTGGAACCCGGGACAGGGCTACGAGCAGTACTTC. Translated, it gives CAWNPGQGYEQYF.

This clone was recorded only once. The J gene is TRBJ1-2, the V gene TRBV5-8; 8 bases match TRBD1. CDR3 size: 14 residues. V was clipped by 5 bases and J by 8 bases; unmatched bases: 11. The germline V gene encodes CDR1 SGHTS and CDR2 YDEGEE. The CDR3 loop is CASRSGGGLWGYTF. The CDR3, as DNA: TGTGCCAGCAGATCAGGGGGCGGCTTGTGGGGCTACACCTTC.

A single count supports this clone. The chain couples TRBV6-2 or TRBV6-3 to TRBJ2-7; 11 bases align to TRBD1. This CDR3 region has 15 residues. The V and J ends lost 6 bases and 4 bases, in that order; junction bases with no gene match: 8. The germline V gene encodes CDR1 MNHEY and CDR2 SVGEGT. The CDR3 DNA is TGTGCCAGCAGCCCTGGACAGGGGGCAAGGTACGAGCAGTACTTC. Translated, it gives CASSPGQGARYEQYF.

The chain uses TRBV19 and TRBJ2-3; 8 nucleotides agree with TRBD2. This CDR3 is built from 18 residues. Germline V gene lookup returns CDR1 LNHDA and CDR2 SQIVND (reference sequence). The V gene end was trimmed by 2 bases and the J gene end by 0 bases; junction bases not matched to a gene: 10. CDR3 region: CASSISGRGAISTDTQYF. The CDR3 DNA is TGTGCCAGTAGTATATCGGGGCGGGGGGCCATTAGCACAGATACGCAGTATTTT.